What follows are 2 T cell receptor beta chains derived from one specimen sequenced in a study of T cell responses to AZD1222 COVID-19 vaccine. TCRdb's table, derived via immunoSEQ multiplex PCR, lists solely in-frame clones and lacks some. The table records approximately 80,000 clones, about 90% of them present only once. This material consisted of peripheral blood, taken on day 0 of AZD1222 vaccination. All receptors come from an adult in good health.

The chain is built from TRBV2 and TRBJ2-1; D is unclear. CDR3 size: 11 residues. Germline lookup yields CDR1 SNHLY and CDR2 FYNNEI. Trimming left V 6 bases short and J 10 bases short, with 10 bases between. Here the CDR3 DNA reads TGTGCCAGCAGCGCCCTTTGGGAGCAGTTCTTC. Protein: CASSALWEQFF.

The V call is TRBV10-3, the J call TRBJ1-2; weak D call: TRBD1 (6 bases). Germline lookup yields CDR1 ENHRY and CDR2 SYGVKD. Deletions cut 4 bases from V and 3 bases from J, with 12 bases between. The CDR3 covers 14 residues. For the CDR3, the DNA is TGTGCCATCAGTGGGGCGGACAGAGACTATGGCTACACCTTC. Translating gives CAISGADRDYGYTF.